The 22 T cell receptor beta chains below all came from one sample that was sequenced in a study of shared clonotypes between healthy human individuals (dated by TCRdb to about 2020). Library method: the immunoSEQ multiplex PCR assay. TCRdb limited this immuneACCESS table to in-frame rearrangements with V and J called. A share of clones is missing; checked studies link under half to unresolved V genes, and the rest is unexplained. Counted in this sample were around 550,000 clones; almost 97% of them appeared once. Clones ranked in the top ten supply 0.06% of the sample. The sequenced material came from naive CD4+ T cells sorted from blood. Read against the paper, the sample's cell subset or site label means: CD45RA+ positively selected. The receptors shown here come from a woman in her 30s in good health.

This clone has a handful of counts. The chain combines TRBV7-9 with TRBJ1-1; D not resolved. The CDR3 is 12 residues long. The germline V gene has CDR1 SEHNR and CDR2 FQNEAQ (reference sequence). Trimming removed 5 bases from V and 7 bases from J, with 11 bases in between. Here the CDR3 DNA reads TGTGCCAGCAGCCTACAGATTCATGAAGCTTTCTTT. Translation: CASSLQIHEAFF.

As regards this clone: At the DNA level, this CDR3 is encoded by other sequences in the same sample as well. The rearrangement links TRBV19 to TRBJ1-5; D possibly corresponds to TRBD1 (6 bases). From germline, CDR1 is LNHDA and CDR2 SQIVND (reference sequence). Between the trimmed V and J ends, which lost 3 bases and 0 bases, there was a span of 9 bases. The CDR3 loop spans 15 amino acids. The CDR3 nucleotides read TGTGCCAGTAGTATTCGCAGGGGTAGCAATCAGCCCCAGCATTTT. It translates to CASSIRRGSNQPQHF.

V is TRBV29-1 and J is TRBJ2-1; 11 bases align to TRBD1. Unmatched junction bases numbered 6, after V lost 3 bases and J lost 2 bases. CDR1 and CDR2 from the germline V gene are SQVTM and ANQGSEA. This CDR3 spans 16 amino acids. The CDR3 bases are TGCAGCGTTGAGGACAGGGGGCGGAGGGCCTACAATGAGCAGTTCTTC. Translation gives CSVEDRGRRAYNEQFF.

J is TRBJ2-6 and V is TRBV5-1, with D unresolved. V gave up 2 bases and J gave up 3 bases, with 12 bases separating them. Germline values: CDR1 SGHRS, CDR2 YFSETQ. The CDR3 consists of 16 residues. CDR3: CASSFSVLNGANVLTF. The CDR3, as DNA: TGCGCCAGCAGCTTCTCGGTCCTAAATGGGGCCAACGTCCTGACTTTC.

The chain employs TRBV7-9 and TRBJ2-3; 8 bases agree with TRBD2. CDR1 and CDR2 (germline): SEHNR, FQNEAQ (reference sequence). This CDR3 region has 16 residues. Trimming at V came to 4 bases and at J to 0 bases, leaving 6 bases not matched to a gene. This CDR3 reads CASSSSTSGSTDTQYF. The CDR3 region has the DNA TGTGCCAGCAGCTCCAGTACTAGCGGAAGCACAGATACGCAGTATTTT.

Details on this clone: Within the sample, other DNA sequences also encode this same CDR3. The CDR3 loop reads CASSDNYEQYF. The CDR3 nucleotides are TGTGCCAGCAGCGACAACTACGAGCAGTACTTC. The chain couples TRBV6-1 to TRBJ2-7; D ambiguous. This CDR3 has 11 amino acids. The germline V gene has CDR1 MNHNS and CDR2 SASEGT. V lost 6 bases to trimming and J lost 3 bases, with 6 bases between them.

J is TRBJ1-2 and V is TRBV5-1; D gene uncertain. V dropped 2 bases and J dropped 8 bases, with 28 bases sitting between them. Germline CDR1 is SGHRS and CDR2 is YFSETQ. This CDR3 has 18 amino acids. CDR3 coding DNA: TGCGCCAGCAGCTTCAGTAGCTCTCCGACCGCAGAGTATGTGGGCTACACCTTC. This codes for CASSFSSSPTAEYVGYTF.

V gene TRBV29-1 combines with J gene TRBJ2-5; D gene uncertain. CDR3 length equals 13 residues. Germline-derived CDR1 and CDR2 are SQVTM and ANQGSEA. V lost 4 bases and J lost 1, with 10 bases in between. The chain's CDR3 is CSVALQPQETQYF. The CDR3 DNA sequence: TGCAGCGTTGCTTTGCAGCCCCAAGAGACCCAGTACTTC.

The chain recombines TRBV6-5 with TRBJ2-7; 12 bases line up with TRBD1. The V gene end was trimmed by 7 bases and the J gene end by 2 bases; junction bases not matched to a gene: 6. The CDR3 has 15 amino acids. Germline loops: CDR1 MNHEY, CDR2 SVGAGI. In nucleotides, the CDR3 is TGTGCCAGCACCCCGGGACAGGGGGCGACCTACGAGCAGTACTTC. Translation gives CASTPGQGATYEQYF.

The V gene is TRBV7-9, the J gene TRBJ2-7; 9 positions agree with TRBD1. This CDR3 has 16 residues. J was trimmed by 5 bases and V by 1 base; bases with no gene match: 9. The germline V gene encodes CDR1 SEHNR and CDR2 FQNEAQ (reference sequence). DNA for the CDR3: TGTGCCAGCAGCTTAGTGGCCGGACAGGGGAACCACGAGCAGTACTTC. It specifies CASSLVAGQGNHEQYF.

This chain connects TRBV5-3 to TRBJ1-2; D is ambiguous. TRBV5-3 is an ORF, with its function uncertain. This CDR3 has 14 residues. The ends were cut back, 4 bases at V and 3 bases at J, with 13 bases in the middle. In DNA, the CDR3 is TGTGCCAGAAGCCGTGAACAGAAGTACTATGGCTACACCTTC. It translates to CARSREQKYYGYTF.

V gene TRBV5-1 combines with J gene TRBJ1-5; D is perhaps TRBD1 (5 bases). V lost 1 base, J lost 7 bases, and 15 bases lay in between. The CDR3 contains 15 residues. The germline V gene has CDR1 SGHRS and CDR2 YFSETQ. This CDR3 is CASSLSLQGDQPQHF. For the CDR3, the DNA is TGCGCCAGCAGCTTGTCGCTCCAGGGCGACCAGCCCCAGCATTTT.

The chain links TRBV7-9 to TRBJ2-6; tentatively, D is TRBD1 (6 bases). Germline V gives CDR1 SEHNR, CDR2 FQNEAQ (reference sequence). Trimming took 5 bases from V and 4 from J, leaving 21 bases between them. The length of the CDR3 is 18 residues. In DNA form, the CDR3 reads TGTGCCAGCAGCCAGCAGGCAGGGGCTGCCCTCGGGGCCAACGTCCTGACTTTC. Amino acids: CASSQQAGAALGANVLTF.

The chain recombines TRBV7-2 with TRBJ2-7; unclear D gene. V was cut by 1 base and J by 0 bases, with 4 bases left in between. Germline CDR1 is SGHTA and CDR2 is FQGNSA. There are 13 residues in the CDR3. Here the CDR3 reads CASSLGNSYEQYF. The CDR3 bases are TGTGCCAGCAGCTTAGGCAACTCCTACGAGCAGTACTTC.

V and J are TRBV9 and TRBJ2-1, with D possibly called TRBD1 or TRBD2 (5 bases each). V was trimmed by 2 bases and J by 5 bases, leaving 14 bases between them. The CDR3 sequence is 15 residues long. Germline V gives CDR1 SGDLS, CDR2 YYNGEE. The CDR3 loop is CASSVLGTVNNEQFF. The CDR3 DNA follows: TGTGCCAGCAGCGTCCTGGGGACGGTTAACAATGAGCAGTTCTTC.

The rearrangement links TRBV28 to TRBJ2-7; D remains unclear. The germline V and J ends were trimmed by 4 bases and 9 bases, with 13 bases remaining between them. The CDR3 sequence is 12 residues long. Germline CDR1 and CDR2: MDHEN and SYDVKM. CDR3 sequence (DNA): TGTGCCAGCAGTTCCCCGGGCGCCTCGCAGTACTTC. This codes for CASSSPGASQYF.

Note on this clone: Other DNA sequences of this sample code for an identical CDR3. The chain couples TRBV6-5 to TRBJ2-6; D assignment may be TRBD1 or TRBD2 (6 bases each). The CDR3 spans 15 residues. CDR1 MNHEY and CDR2 SVGAGI come from the germline V gene. V was clipped by 11 bases and J by 0 bases, with 14 bases between them. DNA for the CDR3: TGTGCCTCCCGGAGGGGGTTCTCTGGGGCCAACGTCCTGACTTTC. It yields the protein CASRRGFSGANVLTF.

The chain has TRBV10-3 and TRBJ2-1; D tentatively reads TRBD1 or TRBD2 (5 bases each). Germline V lookup: CDR1 ENHRY, CDR2 SYGVKD. There are 14 residues in the CDR3. Trimming shortened V by 5 bases and J by 3 bases, and 11 bases separated the two germline ends. CDR3: CAISSTGRYNEQFF. In nucleotides, the CDR3 is TGTGCCATCAGTAGTACGGGGCGCTACAATGAGCAGTTCTTC.

This clone appeared a single time. This chain uses TRBV4-3 with TRBJ2-7, with unresolved D. Germline V lookup: CDR1 LGHNA, CDR2 YSLEER. The CDR3 is 13 amino acids. V shed 2 bases and J shed 1 base, with 6 bases lying between them. This CDR3 reads CASSQPGSYEQYF. CDR3 nucleotide sequence: TGCGCCAGCAGCCAACCCGGATCCTACGAGCAGTACTTC.

In DNA form, the CDR3 reads TGTGCCGTGGCCCCTCCGACAGTTTTCAGCTACGAGCAGTACTTC. This gives the protein CAVAPPTVFSYEQYF. This chain links TRBV6-4 with TRBJ2-5, with D possibly being TRBD1 (5 bases). The J call may be incorrect, as the DNA end agrees better with TRBJ2-7. The germline gives CDR1 MRHNA, CDR2 SNTAGT. This CDR3 is built from 15 residues.

J is TRBJ2-7 and V is TRBV5-1; 12 positions agree with TRBD1. Trimming at V came to 3 bases and at J to 3 bases, leaving 10 bases not matched to a gene. Germline lookup yields CDR1 SGHRS and CDR2 YFSETQ. CDR3 length: 17 residues. CDR3 DNA: TGCGCCAGCAGCTCGAATCGAGGGACAGGGGGCGGCTACGAGCAGTACTTC. Its protein product is CASSSNRGTGGGYEQYF.

This chain connects TRBV4-1 to TRBJ2-1; TRBD1 aligns across 7 bases. The CDR3 contains 17 residues. After removal of 0 bases from V and 4 bases from J, the junction contained 9 bases not matched to a gene. Germline loops: CDR1 MGHRA, CDR2 YSYEKL. The CDR3 is CASSQDRGWDRYNEQFF. CDR3 DNA: TGCGCCAGCAGCCAAGATCGGGGCTGGGACAGATACAATGAGCAGTTCTTC.